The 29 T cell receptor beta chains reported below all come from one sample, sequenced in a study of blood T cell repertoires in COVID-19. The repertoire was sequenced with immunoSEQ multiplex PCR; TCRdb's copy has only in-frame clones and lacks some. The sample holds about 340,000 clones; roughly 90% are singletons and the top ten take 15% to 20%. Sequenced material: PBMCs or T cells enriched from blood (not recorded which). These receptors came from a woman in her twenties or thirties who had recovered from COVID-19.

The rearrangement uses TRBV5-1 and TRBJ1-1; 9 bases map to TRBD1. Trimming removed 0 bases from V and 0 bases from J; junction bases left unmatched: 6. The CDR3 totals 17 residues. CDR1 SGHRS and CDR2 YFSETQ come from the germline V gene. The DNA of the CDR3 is TGCGCCAGCAGCTTGGAGGGGGGACAGGGATTGAACACTGAAGCTTTCTTT. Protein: CASSLEGGQGLNTEAFF.

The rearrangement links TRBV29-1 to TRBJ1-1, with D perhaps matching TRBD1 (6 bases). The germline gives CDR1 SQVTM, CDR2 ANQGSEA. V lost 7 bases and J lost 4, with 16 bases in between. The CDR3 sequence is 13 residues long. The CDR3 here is CSGIRRGVTEAFF. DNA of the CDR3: TGCAGCGGGATCCGCAGGGGAGTCACTGAAGCTTTCTTT.

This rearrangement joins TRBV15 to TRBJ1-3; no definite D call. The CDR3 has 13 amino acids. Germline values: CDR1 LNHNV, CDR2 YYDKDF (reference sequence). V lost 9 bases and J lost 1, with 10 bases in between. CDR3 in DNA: TGTGCCACAGCCCAGGAATCTGGAAACACCATATATTTT. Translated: CATAQESGNTIYF. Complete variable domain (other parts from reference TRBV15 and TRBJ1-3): DAMVIQNPRYQVTQFGKPVTLSCSQTLNHNVMYWYQQKSSQAPKLLFHYYDKDFNNEADTPDNFQSRRPNTSFCFLDIRSPGLGDTAMYLCATAQESGNTIYFGEGSWLTVV.

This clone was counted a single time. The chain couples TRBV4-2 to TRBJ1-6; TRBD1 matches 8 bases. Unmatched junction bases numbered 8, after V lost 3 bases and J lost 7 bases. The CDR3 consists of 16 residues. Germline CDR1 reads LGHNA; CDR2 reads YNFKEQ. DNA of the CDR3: TGTGCCAGCAGCCACGACGGACAGGGATTGAATTCACCCCTCCACTTT. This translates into CASSHDGQGLNSPLHF.

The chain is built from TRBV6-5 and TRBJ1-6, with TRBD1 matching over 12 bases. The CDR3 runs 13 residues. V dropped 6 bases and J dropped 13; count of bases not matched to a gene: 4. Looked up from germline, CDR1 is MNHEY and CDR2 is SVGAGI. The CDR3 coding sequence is TGTGCCAGCAGACTAGGGACAGGGGGCCCCCTCCACTTT. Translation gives CASRLGTGGPLHF.

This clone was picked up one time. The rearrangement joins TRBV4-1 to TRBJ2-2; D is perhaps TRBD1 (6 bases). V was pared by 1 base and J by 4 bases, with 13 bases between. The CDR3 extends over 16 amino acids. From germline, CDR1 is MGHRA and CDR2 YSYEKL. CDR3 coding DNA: TGCGCCAGCAGCCAAGCGGCAGGGGACCTCACCGGGGAGCTGTTTTTT. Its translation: CASSQAAGDLTGELFF.

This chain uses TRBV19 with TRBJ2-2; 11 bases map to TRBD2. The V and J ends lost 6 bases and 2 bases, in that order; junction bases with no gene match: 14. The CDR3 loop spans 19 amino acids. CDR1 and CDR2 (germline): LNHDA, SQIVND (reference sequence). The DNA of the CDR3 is TGTGCCAGTAGAAAAAGACAACTAGCGGGGGACACCAACACCGGGGAGCTGTTTTTT. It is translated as CASRKRQLAGDTNTGELFF.

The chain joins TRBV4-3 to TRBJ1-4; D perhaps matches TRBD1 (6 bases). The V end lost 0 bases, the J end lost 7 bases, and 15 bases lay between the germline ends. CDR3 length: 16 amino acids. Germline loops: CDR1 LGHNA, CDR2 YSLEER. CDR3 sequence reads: CASSQDGRTDSEKLFF. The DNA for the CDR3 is TGCGCCAGCAGCCAAGATGGTCGGACAGACTCTGAAAAACTGTTTTTT.

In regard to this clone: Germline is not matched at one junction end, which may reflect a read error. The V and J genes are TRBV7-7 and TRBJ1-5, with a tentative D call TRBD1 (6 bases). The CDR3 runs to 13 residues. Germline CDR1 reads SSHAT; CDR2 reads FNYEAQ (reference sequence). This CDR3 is CASREQGNQPQHF. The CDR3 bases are TGTGCTAGCAGGGAACAGGGAAATCAGCCCCAGCATTTT.

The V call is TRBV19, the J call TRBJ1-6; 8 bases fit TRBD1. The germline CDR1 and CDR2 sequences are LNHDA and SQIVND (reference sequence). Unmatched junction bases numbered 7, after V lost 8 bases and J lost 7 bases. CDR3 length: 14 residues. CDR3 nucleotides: TGTGCCAGTGGCTTACAGGGGGAGAATTCACCCCTCCACTTT. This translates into CASGLQGENSPLHF.

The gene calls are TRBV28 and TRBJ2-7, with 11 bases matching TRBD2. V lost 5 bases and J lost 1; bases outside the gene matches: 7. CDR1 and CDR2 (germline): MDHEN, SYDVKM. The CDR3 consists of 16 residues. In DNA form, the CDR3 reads TGTGCCAGCAGTGGGGGACTAGCGGACAGATCCTACGAGCAGTACTTC. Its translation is CASSGGLADRSYEQYF.

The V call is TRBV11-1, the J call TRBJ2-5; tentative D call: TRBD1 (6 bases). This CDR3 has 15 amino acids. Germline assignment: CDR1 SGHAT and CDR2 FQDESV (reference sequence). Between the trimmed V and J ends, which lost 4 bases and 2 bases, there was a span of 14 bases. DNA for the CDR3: TGTGCCAGCAGCTCCTACCGGGACAATCAAGAGACCCAGTACTTC. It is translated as CASSSYRDNQETQYF.

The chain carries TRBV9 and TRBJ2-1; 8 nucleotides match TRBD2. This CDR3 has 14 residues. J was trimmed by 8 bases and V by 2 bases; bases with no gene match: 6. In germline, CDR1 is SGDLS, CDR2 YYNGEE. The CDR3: CASSVGTSLDEQFF. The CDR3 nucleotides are TGTGCCAGCAGCGTCGGGACTAGTCTGGATGAGCAGTTCTTC.

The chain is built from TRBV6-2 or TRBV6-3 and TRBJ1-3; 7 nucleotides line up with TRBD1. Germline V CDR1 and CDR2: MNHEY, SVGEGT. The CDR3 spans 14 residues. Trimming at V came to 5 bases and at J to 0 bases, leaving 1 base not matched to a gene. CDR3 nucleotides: TGTGCCAGCAGTCGGGACAGCTCTGGAAACACCATATATTTT. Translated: CASSRDSSGNTIYF.

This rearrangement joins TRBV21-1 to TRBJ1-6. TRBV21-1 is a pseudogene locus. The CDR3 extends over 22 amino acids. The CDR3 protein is CASSKRGHKGSTGSSYNSPLHF. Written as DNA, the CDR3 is TGTGCCAGCAGCAAAAGGGGCCACAAGGGGTCGACCGGGAGCTCCTATAATTCACCCCTCCACTTT.

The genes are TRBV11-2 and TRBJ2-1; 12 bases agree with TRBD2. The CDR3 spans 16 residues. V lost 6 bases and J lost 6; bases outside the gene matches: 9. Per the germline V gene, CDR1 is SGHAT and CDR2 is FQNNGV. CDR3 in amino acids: CASRHRLAGESNEQFF. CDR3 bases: TGTGCCAGCAGACACAGACTAGCGGGAGAATCCAATGAGCAGTTCTTC.

The CDR3 nucleotides are TGTGCCAGCAGTCTCCGGGGGGGATGGGGGACGAGAACCTACGAGCAGTACTTC. It codes for CASSLRGGWGTRTYEQYF. The rearrangement links TRBV28 to TRBJ2-7, with 8 bases that match TRBD2. The CDR3 has 18 amino acids. Germline assignment: CDR1 MDHEN and CDR2 SYDVKM. J gave up 2 bases and V 5 bases, and 17 bases lay outside the gene matches.

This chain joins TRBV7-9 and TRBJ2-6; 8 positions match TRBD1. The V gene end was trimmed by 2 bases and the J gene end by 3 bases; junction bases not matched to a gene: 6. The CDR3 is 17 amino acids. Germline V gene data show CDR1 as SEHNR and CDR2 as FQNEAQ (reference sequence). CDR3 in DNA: TGTGCCAGCAGCTTATGGCAGGGGGCGCGTGGGGCCAACGTCCTGACTTTC. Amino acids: CASSLWQGARGANVLTF.

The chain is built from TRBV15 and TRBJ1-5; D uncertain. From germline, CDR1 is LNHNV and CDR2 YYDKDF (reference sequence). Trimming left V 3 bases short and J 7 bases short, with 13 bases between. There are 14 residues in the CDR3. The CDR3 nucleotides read TGTGCCACCAGCAGGGATCAACCGGGGCAGCCCCAGCATTTT. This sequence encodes CATSRDQPGQPQHF.

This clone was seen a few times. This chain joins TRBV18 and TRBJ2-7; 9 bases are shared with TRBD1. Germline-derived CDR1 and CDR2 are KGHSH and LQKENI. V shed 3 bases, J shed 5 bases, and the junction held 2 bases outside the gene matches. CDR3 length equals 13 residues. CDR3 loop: CASSPTGGDEQYF. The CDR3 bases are TGTGCCAGCTCACCGACAGGGGGGGACGAGCAGTACTTC. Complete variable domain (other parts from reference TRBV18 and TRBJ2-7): NAGVMQNPRHLVRRRGQEARLRCSPMKGHSHVYWYRQLPEEGLKFMVYLQKENIIDESGMPKERFSAEFPKEGPSILRIQQVVRGDSAAYFCASSPTGGDEQYFGPGTRLTVT.

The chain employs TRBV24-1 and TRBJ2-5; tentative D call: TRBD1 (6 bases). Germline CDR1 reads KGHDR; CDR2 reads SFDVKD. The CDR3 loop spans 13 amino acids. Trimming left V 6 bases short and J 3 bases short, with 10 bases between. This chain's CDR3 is CATSKAGEETQYF. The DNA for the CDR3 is TGTGCCACCAGTAAAGCAGGGGAAGAGACCCAGTACTTC.

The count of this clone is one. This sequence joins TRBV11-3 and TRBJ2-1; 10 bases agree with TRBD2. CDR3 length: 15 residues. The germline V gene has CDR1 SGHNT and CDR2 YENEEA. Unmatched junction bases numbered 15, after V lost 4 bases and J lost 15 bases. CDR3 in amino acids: CASSSLPSGSDYSFF. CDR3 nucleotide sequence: TGTGCCAGCAGCTCCCTACCTAGCGGGAGTGATTATTCGTTCTTC.

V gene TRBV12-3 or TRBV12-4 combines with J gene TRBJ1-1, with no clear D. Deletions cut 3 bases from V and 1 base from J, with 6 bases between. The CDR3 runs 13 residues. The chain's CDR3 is CASSLAENTEAFF. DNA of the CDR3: TGTGCCAGCAGTTTGGCTGAGAACACTGAAGCTTTCTTT.

The CDR3 DNA follows: TGTGCCAGCAGCGCCACAGGGCACCACGAGCAGTACTTC. Translating gives CASSATGHHEQYF. This sequence joins TRBV7-8 and TRBJ2-7; maybe TRBD1 (6 bases). The length of the CDR3 is 13 residues. Trimming stripped 5 bases from V and 5 bases from J, with 13 bases between. Germline CDR1 and CDR2: SGHVS and FQNEAQ.

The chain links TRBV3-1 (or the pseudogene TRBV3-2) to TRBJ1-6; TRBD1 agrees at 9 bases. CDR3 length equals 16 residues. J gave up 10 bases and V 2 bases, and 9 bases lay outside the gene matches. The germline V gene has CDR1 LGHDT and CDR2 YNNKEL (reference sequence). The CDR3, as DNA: TGTGCCAGCAGCCAACCCGCCGGGACAGGGAGATCACCCCTCCACTTT. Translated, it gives CASSQPAGTGRSPLHF.

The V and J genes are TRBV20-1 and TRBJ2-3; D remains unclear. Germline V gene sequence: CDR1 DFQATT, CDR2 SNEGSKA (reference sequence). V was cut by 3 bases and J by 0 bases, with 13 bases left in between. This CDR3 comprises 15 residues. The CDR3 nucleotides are TGCAGTGCTAGTTCCCCTAGGTTGAGCACAGATACGCAGTATTTT. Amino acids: CSASSPRLSTDTQYF.

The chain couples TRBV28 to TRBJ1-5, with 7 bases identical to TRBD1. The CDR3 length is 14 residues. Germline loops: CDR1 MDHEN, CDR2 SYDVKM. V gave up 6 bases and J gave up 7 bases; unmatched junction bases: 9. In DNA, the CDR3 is TGTGCCAGCAGACCCGACAGGGTTGGACAGCCCCAGCATTTT. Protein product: CASRPDRVGQPQHF.

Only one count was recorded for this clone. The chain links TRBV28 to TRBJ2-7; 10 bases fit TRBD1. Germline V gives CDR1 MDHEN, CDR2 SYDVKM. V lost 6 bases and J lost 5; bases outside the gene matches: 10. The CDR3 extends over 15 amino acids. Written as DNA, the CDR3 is TGTGCCAGCAGAGTTCCGGGACAGGGGAGGGACGAGCAGTACTTC. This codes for CASRVPGQGRDEQYF.

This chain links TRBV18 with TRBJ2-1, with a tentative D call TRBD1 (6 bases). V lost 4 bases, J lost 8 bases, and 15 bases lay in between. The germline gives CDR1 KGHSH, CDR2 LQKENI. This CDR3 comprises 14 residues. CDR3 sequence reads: CASSQRIQGDEQFF. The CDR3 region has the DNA TGTGCCAGCTCACAGAGGATACAGGGAGATGAGCAGTTCTTC.